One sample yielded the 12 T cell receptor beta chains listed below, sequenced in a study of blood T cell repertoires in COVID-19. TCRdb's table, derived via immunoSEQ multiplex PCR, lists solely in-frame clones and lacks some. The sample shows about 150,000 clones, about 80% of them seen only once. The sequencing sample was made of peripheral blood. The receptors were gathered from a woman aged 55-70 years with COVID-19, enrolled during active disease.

CDR3 nucleotides: TGTGCCATCAGTTGGGACAGGGGATTTGGGCCCCAGCATTTT. It encodes CAISWDRGFGPQHF. This rearrangement joins TRBV10-3 to TRBJ1-5; 10 bases are a match to TRBD1. Germline V lookup: CDR1 ENHRY, CDR2 SYGVKD. V gave up 5 bases and J gave up 9 bases; unmatched junction bases: 7. The CDR3 has 14 amino acids.

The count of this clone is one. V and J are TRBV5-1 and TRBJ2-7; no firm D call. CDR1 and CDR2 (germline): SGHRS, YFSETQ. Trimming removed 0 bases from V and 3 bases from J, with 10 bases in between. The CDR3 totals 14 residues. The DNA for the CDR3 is TGCGCCAGCAGCTTGGCCATTGGAGACTACGAGCAGTACTTC. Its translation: CASSLAIGDYEQYF.

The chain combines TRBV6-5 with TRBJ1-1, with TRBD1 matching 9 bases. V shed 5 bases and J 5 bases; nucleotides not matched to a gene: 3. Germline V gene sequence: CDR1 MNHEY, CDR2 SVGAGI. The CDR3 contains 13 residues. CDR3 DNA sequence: TGTGCCAGCAGTACGGACAGGGGAACTGAAGCTTTCTTT. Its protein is CASSTDRGTEAFF.

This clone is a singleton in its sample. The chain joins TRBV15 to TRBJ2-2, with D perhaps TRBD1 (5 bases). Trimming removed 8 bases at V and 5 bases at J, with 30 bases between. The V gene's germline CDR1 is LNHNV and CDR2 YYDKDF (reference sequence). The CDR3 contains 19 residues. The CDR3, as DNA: TGTGCCACCCTCGCCCCCCCGGGCCGCCGGGCAGGGAAGACCGGGGAGCTGTTTTTT. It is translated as CATLAPPGRRAGKTGELFF.

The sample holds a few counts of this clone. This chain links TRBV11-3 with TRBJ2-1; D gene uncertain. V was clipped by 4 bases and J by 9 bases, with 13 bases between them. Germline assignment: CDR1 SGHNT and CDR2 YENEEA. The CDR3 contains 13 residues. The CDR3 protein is CASSSLSGGEQFF. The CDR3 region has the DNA TGTGCCAGCAGCTCCCTTTCGGGTGGTGAGCAGTTCTTC. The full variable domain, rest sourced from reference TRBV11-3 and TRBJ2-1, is EAGVVQSPRYKIIEKKQPVAFWCNPISGHNTLYWYLQNLGQGPELLIRYENEEAVDDSQLPKDRFSAERLKGVDSTLKIQPAELGDSAVYLCASSSLSGGEQFFGPGTRLTVL.

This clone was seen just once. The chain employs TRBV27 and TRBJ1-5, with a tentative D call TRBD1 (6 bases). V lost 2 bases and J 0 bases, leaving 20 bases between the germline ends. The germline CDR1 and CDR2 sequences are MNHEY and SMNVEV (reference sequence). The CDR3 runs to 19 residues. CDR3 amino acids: CASSLGGRATHFSNQPQHF. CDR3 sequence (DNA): TGTGCCAGCAGTTTAGGGGGCAGGGCGACCCATTTTAGCAATCAGCCCCAGCATTTT.

DNA of the CDR3: TGTGCCAGCAGACTTGACAGCGCCTATGGCTACACCTTC. Protein sequence: CASRLDSAYGYTF. This chain links TRBV25-1 with TRBJ1-2; tentatively, D is TRBD1 (5 bases). V lost 6 bases to trimming and J lost 4 bases, with 12 bases between them. The CDR3 loop spans 13 amino acids. CDR1 is MGHDK and CDR2 is SYGVNS in the germline V gene.

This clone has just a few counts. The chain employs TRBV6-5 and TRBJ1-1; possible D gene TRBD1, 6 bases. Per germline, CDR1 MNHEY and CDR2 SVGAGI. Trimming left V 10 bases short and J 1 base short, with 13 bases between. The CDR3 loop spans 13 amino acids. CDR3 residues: CATSRGSNTEAFF. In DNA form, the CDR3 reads TGTGCCACCTCGAGGGGGTCGAACACTGAAGCTTTCTTT.

The CDR3 DNA is TGTGCCAGCAGCTTCCAGTATAGCAATCAGCCCCAGCATTTT. Translating gives CASSFQYSNQPQHF. The rearrangement links TRBV7-2 to TRBJ1-5; D not resolved. Germline V gene lookup returns CDR1 SGHTA and CDR2 FQGNSA. With 3 bases removed from V and 0 bases from J, the gap between germline ends came to 6 bases. CDR3 length: 14 residues.

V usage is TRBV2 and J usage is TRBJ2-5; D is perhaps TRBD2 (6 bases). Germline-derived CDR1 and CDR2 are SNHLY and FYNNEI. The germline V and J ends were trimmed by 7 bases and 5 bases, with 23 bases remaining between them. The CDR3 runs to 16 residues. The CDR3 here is CASITSEGLSGETQYF. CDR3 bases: TGTGCCAGCATTACCTCTGAGGGACTCTCGGGGGAGACCCAGTACTTC.

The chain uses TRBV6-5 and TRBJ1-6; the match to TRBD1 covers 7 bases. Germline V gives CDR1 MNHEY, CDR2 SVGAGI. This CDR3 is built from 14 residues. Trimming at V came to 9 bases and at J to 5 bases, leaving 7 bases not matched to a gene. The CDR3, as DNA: TGTGCCAGTACACGGGACAGCAATAATTCACCCCTCCACTTT. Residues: CASTRDSNNSPLHF.

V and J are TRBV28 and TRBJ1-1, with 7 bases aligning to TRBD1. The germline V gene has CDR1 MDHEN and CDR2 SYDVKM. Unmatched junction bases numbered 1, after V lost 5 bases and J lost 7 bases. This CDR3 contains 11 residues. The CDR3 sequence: CASSDRVEAFF. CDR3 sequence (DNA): TGTGCCAGCAGTGACAGGGTTGAAGCTTTCTTT.